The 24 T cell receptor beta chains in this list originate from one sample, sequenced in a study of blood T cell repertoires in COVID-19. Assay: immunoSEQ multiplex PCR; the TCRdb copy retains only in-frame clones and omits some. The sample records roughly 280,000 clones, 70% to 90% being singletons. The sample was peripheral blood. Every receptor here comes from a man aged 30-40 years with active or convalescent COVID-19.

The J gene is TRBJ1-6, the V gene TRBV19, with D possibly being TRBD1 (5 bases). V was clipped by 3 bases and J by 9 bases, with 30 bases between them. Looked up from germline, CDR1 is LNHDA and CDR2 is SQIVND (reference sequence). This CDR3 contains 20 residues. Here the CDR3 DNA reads TGTGCCAGTAGTATGACAGTAGGTGCTTTGGGGGGTTTTGAACCTTCACCCCTCCACTTT. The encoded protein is CASSMTVGALGGFEPSPLHF.

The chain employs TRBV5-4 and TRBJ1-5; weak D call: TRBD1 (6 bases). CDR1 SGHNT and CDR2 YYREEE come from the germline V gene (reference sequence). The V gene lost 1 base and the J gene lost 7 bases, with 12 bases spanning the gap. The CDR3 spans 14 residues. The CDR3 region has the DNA TGTGCCAGCAGCTTGATGGGGGCTGGGCAGCCCCAGCATTTT. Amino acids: CASSLMGAGQPQHF.

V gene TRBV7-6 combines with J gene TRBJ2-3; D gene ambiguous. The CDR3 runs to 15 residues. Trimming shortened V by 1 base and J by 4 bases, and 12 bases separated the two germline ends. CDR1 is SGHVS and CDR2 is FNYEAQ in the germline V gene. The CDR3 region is CASSLGGLWADTQYF. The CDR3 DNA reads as TGTGCCAGCAGCTTAGGTGGGCTTTGGGCAGATACGCAGTATTTT.

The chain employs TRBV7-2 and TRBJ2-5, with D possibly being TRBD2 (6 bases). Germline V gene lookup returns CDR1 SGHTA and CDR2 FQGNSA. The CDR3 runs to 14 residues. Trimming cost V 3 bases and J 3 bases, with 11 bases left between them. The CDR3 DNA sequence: TGTGCCAGCAGCTTCTTCTGGGGGGAAGAGACCCAGTACTTC. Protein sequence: CASSFFWGEETQYF. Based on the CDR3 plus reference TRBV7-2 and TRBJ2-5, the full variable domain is GAGVSQSPSNKVTEKGKDVELRCDPISGHTALYWYRQSLGQGLEFLIYFQGNSAPDKSGLPSDRFSAERTGGSVSTLTIQRTQQEDSAVYLCASSFFWGEETQYFGPGTRLLVL.

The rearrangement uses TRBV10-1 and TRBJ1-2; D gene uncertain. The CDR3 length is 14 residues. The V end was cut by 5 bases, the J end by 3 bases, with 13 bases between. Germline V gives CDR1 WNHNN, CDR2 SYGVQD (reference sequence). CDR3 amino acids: CASSWRVGDYGYTF. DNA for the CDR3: TGCGCCAGCAGTTGGAGGGTTGGAGACTATGGCTACACCTTC.

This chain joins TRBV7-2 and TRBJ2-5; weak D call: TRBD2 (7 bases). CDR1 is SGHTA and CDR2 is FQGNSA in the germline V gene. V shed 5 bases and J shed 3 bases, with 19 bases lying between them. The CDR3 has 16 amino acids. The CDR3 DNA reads TGTGCCAGCAGCCAAAGGGGGGGGCCGCAAAAAGAGACCCAGTACTTC. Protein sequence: CASSQRGGPQKETQYF.

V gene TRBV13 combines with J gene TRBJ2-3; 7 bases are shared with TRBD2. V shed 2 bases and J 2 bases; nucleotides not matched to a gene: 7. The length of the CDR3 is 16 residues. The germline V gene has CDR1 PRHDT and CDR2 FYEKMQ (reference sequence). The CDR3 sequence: CASSLSGILSTDTQYF. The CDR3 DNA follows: TGTGCCAGCAGCTTAAGCGGGATCCTTTCCACAGATACGCAGTATTTT.

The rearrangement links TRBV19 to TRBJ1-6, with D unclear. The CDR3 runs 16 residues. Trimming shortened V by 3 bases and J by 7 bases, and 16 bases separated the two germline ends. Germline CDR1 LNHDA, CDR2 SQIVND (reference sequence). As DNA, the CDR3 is TGTGCCAGTAGTATTGGTCTAGGCCAGCCGAATTCACCCCTCCACTTT. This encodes CASSIGLGQPNSPLHF.

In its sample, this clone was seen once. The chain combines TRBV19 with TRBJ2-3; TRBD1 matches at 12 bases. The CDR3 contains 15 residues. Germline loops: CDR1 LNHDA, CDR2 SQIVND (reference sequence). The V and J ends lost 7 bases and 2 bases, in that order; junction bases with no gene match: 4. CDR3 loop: CASTRDRGHTDTQYF. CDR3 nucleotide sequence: TGTGCCAGTACCCGGGACAGGGGGCACACAGATACGCAGTATTTT.

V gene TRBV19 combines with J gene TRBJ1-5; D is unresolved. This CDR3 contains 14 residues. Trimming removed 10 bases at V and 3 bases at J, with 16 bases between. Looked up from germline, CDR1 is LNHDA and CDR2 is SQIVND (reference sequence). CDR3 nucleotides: TGTGCCACCTCCCCAGTCAGGATCAATCAGCCCCAGCATTTT. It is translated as CATSPVRINQPQHF.

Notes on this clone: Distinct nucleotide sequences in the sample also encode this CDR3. The DNA for the CDR3 is TGCAGTGCTAGTAGGGGGCCTAACACTGAAGCTTTCTTT. Translating it yields CSASRGPNTEAFF. The V and J genes are TRBV20-1 and TRBJ1-1; 7 bases are a match to TRBD1. Germline CDR1 and CDR2: DFQATT and SNEGSKA (reference sequence). V was pared by 3 bases and J by 2 bases, with 3 bases of the junction left unmatched. The CDR3 runs to 13 residues.

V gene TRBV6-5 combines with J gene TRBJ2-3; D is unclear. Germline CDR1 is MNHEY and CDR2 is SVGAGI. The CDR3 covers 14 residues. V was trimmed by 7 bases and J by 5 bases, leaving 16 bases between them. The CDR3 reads CASKDKPYGDTQYF. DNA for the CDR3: TGTGCCAGCAAAGACAAGCCCTACGGAGATACGCAGTATTTT.

Here the CDR3 reads CASSLDREQETQYF. DNA for the CDR3: TGTGCCAGCAGCTTGGATAGAGAACAAGAGACCCAGTACTTC. The chain is built from TRBV5-4 and TRBJ2-5; unclear D gene. Between the trimmed V and J ends, which lost 0 bases and 2 bases, there was a span of 8 bases. CDR3 size: 14 residues. Germline V gives CDR1 SGHNT, CDR2 YYREEE (reference sequence).

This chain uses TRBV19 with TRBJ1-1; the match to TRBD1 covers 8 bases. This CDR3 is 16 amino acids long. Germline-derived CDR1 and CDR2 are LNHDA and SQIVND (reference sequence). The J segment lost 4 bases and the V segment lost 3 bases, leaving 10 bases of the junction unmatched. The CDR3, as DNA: TGTGCCAGTAGTATTGGGCAGGGGGCGTGGGGCACTGAAGCTTTCTTT. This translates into CASSIGQGAWGTEAFF. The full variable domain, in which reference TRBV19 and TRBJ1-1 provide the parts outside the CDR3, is DGGITQSPKYLFRKEGQNVTLSCEQNLNHDAMYWYRQDPGQGLRLIYYSQIVNDFQKGDIAEGYSVSREKKESFPLTVTSAQKNPTAFYLCASSIGQGAWGTEAFFGQGTRLTVV.

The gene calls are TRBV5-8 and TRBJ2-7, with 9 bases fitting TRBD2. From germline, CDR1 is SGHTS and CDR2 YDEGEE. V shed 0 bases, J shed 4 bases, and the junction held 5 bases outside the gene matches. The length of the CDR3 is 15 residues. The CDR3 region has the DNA TGTGCCAGCAGCTTGGGTACAGCGGGGGGATACGAGCAGTACTTC. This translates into CASSLGTAGGYEQYF.

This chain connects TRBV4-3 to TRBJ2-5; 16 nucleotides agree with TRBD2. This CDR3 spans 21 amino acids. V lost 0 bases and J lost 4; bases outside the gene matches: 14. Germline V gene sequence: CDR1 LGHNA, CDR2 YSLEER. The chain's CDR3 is CASSQDFSPGTSGGAGETQYF. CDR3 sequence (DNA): TGCGCCAGCAGCCAAGATTTTAGCCCCGGGACTAGCGGGGGGGCCGGAGAGACCCAGTACTTC.

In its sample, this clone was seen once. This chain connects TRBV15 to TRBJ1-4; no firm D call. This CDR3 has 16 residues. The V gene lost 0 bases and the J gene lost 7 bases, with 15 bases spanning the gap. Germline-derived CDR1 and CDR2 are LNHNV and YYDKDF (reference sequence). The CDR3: CATSRDRYGGREKLFF. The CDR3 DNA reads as TGTGCCACCAGCAGAGATCGCTACGGCGGCCGTGAAAAACTGTTTTTT.

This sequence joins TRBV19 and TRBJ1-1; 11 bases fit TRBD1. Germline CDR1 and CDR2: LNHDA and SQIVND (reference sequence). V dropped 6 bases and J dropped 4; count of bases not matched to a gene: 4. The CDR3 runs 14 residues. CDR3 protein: CASRPGQGVTEAFF. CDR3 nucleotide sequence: TGTGCCAGTAGGCCGGGACAGGGGGTCACTGAAGCTTTCTTT.

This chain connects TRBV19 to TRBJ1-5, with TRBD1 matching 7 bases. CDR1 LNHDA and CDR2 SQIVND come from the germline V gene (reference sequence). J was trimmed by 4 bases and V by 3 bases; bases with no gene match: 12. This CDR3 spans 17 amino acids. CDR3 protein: CASSISSSRTGNQPQHF. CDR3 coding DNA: TGTGCCAGTAGTATCAGTTCGTCCCGGACAGGAAATCAGCCCCAGCATTTT. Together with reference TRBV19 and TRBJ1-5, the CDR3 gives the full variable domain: DGGITQSPKYLFRKEGQNVTLSCEQNLNHDAMYWYRQDPGQGLRLIYYSQIVNDFQKGDIAEGYSVSREKKESFPLTVTSAQKNPTAFYLCASSISSSRTGNQPQHFGDGTRLSIL.

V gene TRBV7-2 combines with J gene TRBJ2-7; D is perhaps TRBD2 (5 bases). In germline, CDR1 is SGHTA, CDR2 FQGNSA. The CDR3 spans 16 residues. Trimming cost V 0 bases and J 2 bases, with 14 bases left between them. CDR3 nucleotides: TGTGCCAGCAGCTTAGCTGCCGGGGTAAACACCTACGAGCAGTACTTC. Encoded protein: CASSLAAGVNTYEQYF.

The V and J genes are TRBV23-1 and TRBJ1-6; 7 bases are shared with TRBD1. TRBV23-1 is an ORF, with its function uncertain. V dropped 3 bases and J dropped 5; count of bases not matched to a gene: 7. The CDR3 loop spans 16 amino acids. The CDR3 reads CASSQGTDSDNSPLHF. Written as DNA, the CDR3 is TGCGCCAGCAGTCAGGGGACAGACTCGGATAATTCACCCCTCCACTTT.

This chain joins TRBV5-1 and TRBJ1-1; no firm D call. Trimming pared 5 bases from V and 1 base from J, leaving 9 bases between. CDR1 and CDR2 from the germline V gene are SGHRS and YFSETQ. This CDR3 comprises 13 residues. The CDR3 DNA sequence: TGCGCCAGCAGACCTACAGAGAACACTGAAGCTTTCTTT. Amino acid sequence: CASRPTENTEAFF.

The CDR3 coding sequence is TGCGCCAGCAGCCAAGTTGTCGGGGAATCGTACGAGCAGTACTTC. Encoded protein: CASSQVVGESYEQYF. The J gene is TRBJ2-7, the V gene TRBV4-3; possibly TRBD2 for D (5 bases). CDR3 length equals 15 residues. The germline gives CDR1 LGHNA, CDR2 YSLEER. V was trimmed by 1 base and J by 4 bases, leaving 14 bases between them.

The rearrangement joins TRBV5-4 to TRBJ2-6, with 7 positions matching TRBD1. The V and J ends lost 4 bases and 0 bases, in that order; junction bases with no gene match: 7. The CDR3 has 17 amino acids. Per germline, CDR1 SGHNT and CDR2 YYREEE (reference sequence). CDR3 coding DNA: TGTGCCAGCAGCCGTCCGGGACAGCCCTCTGGGGCCAACGTCCTGACTTTC. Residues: CASSRPGQPSGANVLTF.